A selection of T cell receptor beta chains follows, all from one sample in a study of cytomegalovirus exposure and HLA in healthy donors. Assay used: immunoSEQ multiplex PCR; TCRdb lists only in-frame clones, some missing. The profile shows roughly 86,000 clones, approximately 60% of them singletons. Sequencing was performed on PBMCs. Source of these receptors: a woman aged 45-59 years in good health and CMV-seropositive. Each CDR3 is given with its conserved first and last residue. The order of the fields is V gene, D gene, J gene, clone size, CDR3 DNA, CDR3 protein. D genes are given only for firm matches. A clone size is listed for some rows: how often the clone was seen (once, few, many), or a class if it is expanded.

v_gene: TRBV7-9
d_gene: .
j_gene: TRBJ1-2
abundance: .
CDR3nt: TGTGCCAGCAGCTTAGAATTCGGGGGGCGCGGGAGTGGAAATTATGGCTACACCTTC
CDR3aa: CASSLEFGGRGSGNYGYTF

v_gene: TRBV7-9
d_gene: .
j_gene: TRBJ2-2
abundance: many
CDR3nt: TGTGCCAGCAGCCTGTTTGAGGGCCCGGGGACCGGGGAGCTGTTTTTT
CDR3aa: CASSLFEGPGTGELFF

v_gene: TRBV27
d_gene: TRBD2
j_gene: TRBJ2-7
abundance: few
CDR3nt: TGTGCCAGTAATAGCGGGGGGGCTCGGGAGCAGTACTTC
CDR3aa: CASNSGGAREQYF

v_gene: TRBV4-3
d_gene: .
j_gene: TRBJ1-2
abundance: .
CDR3nt: TGCGCCAGCAGCCAAGGGTCAGGGTTCTTCGACTATGGCTACACCTTC
CDR3aa: CASSQGSGFFDYGYTF

v_gene: TRBV28
d_gene: TRBD1
j_gene: TRBJ1-2
abundance: .
CDR3nt: TGTGCCAGCAGTTTAGTACAGGGGGGGAACTACACCTTC
CDR3aa: CASSLVQGGNYTF

v_gene: TRBV28
d_gene: .
j_gene: TRBJ1-6
abundance: .
CDR3nt: TGTGCCAGCATCAGCGGTCTGTCAAATTCACCCCTCCACTTT
CDR3aa: CASISGLSNSPLHF

v_gene: TRBV11-3
d_gene: .
j_gene: TRBJ2-5
abundance: .
CDR3nt: TGTGCCAGCAGCAAGTCGCGGGGCCAAGAGACCCAGTACTTC
CDR3aa: CASSKSRGQETQYF

v_gene: TRBV30
d_gene: .
j_gene: TRBJ2-7
abundance: .
CDR3nt: TGTGCCTGGAGTAGTGGGCTCAAGAGCTCCTACGAGCAGTACTTC
CDR3aa: CAWSSGLKSSYEQYF

v_gene: TRBV5-4
d_gene: .
j_gene: TRBJ2-6
abundance: .
CDR3nt: TGTGCCAGCACCGGCTCTGGGGCCAACGTCCTGACTTTC
CDR3aa: CASTGSGANVLTF

v_gene: TRBV5-4
d_gene: .
j_gene: TRBJ1-1
abundance: .
CDR3nt: TGTGCCAGCAGCCGACAGAACACTGAAGCTTTCTTT
CDR3aa: CASSRQNTEAFF

v_gene: TRBV9
d_gene: TRBD2
j_gene: TRBJ2-5
abundance: .
CDR3nt: TGTGCCAGCAGCGCCCGACTAGCGGGGGGGCCTTTGGAGACCCAGTACTTC
CDR3aa: CASSARLAGGPLETQYF

v_gene: TRBV28
d_gene: TRBD1
j_gene: TRBJ1-1
abundance: .
CDR3nt: TGTGCCAGCAGTCCCGGACAGGGGGCGTCGGAAGCTTTCTTT
CDR3aa: CASSPGQGASEAFF

v_gene: TRBV7-2
d_gene: .
j_gene: TRBJ2-3
abundance: .
CDR3nt: TGTGCCAGCAGCTTAACAGCCAAGACTAGAAAGCAGTATTTT
CDR3aa: CASSLTAKTRKQYF

v_gene: TRBV6-5
d_gene: .
j_gene: TRBJ2-7
abundance: few
CDR3nt: TGTGCCAGCAGTTACTCCTCCGAGGCCTACGAGCAGTACTTC
CDR3aa: CASSYSSEAYEQYF

v_gene: TRBV27
d_gene: TRBD2
j_gene: TRBJ2-1
abundance: .
CDR3nt: TGTGCCAGCACCCCCGGGACTAGCCGGGTCAATGAGCAGTTCTTC
CDR3aa: CASTPGTSRVNEQFF

v_gene: TRBV28
d_gene: TRBD2
j_gene: TRBJ2-3
abundance: .
CDR3nt: TGTGCCAGCTGGGAGCGGGGGGGCTTGATAGATACGCAGTATTTT
CDR3aa: CASWERGGLIDTQYF

v_gene: TRBV5-5
d_gene: TRBD1
j_gene: TRBJ1-2
abundance: .
CDR3nt: TGTGCCAGCAGCTTGAGGGACAGGGTGATACTAAACTATGGCTACACCTTC
CDR3aa: CASSLRDRVILNYGYTF

v_gene: TRBV29-1
d_gene: .
j_gene: TRBJ2-6
abundance: .
CDR3nt: TGCAGCGTTTTAGAAGCTGGGGCCAACGTCCTGACTTTC
CDR3aa: CSVLEAGANVLTF

v_gene: TRBV6-1
d_gene: TRBD1
j_gene: TRBJ1-4
abundance: once
CDR3nt: TGTGCCAGCGATGGACAGGGAGAGAAAAAACTGTTTTTT
CDR3aa: CASDGQGEKKLFF

v_gene: TRBV28
d_gene: TRBD1
j_gene: TRBJ1-2
abundance: .
CDR3nt: TGTGCCAGCAGTCATGGACAGGGCTATGGCTACACCTTC
CDR3aa: CASSHGQGYGYTF

v_gene: TRBV28
d_gene: .
j_gene: TRBJ1-4
abundance: few
CDR3nt: TGTGCCAGCAGTGAGGACATTTCAACTAATGAAAAACTGTTTTTT
CDR3aa: CASSEDISTNEKLFF

v_gene: TRBV27
d_gene: .
j_gene: TRBJ1-1
abundance: few
CDR3nt: TGTGCCAGCAGCGCCGCCTGGACAGCTAAAGAAGCTTTCTTT
CDR3aa: CASSAAWTAKEAFF

v_gene: TRBV6-5
d_gene: .
j_gene: TRBJ2-5
abundance: .
CDR3nt: TGTGCCAGCAGGTCCCTCGGGACCCAGTACTTC
CDR3aa: CASRSLGTQYF

v_gene: TRBV9
d_gene: .
j_gene: TRBJ1-2
abundance: many
CDR3nt: TGTGCCAGCACCTCGAGGGCACTCTATGGCTACACCTTC
CDR3aa: CASTSRALYGYTF

v_gene: TRBV5-1
d_gene: TRBD1
j_gene: TRBJ1-1
abundance: .
CDR3nt: TGCGCCAGCACCAGGGAGGACAGGGCTGAAGCTTTCTTT
CDR3aa: CASTREDRAEAFF